Each of the 9 T cell receptor beta chains below was sequenced from the same sample in a study of cytomegalovirus exposure and HLA in healthy donors. This PCR relied on a set of 60 Vbeta primers and 13 Jbeta primers. The method was immunoSEQ multiplex PCR; TCRdb's version includes in-frame clones alone and lacks a portion of them. The data contain about 120,000 clones, more than 60% of them seen just once; the ten biggest clones take up 4.1%. The sample consisted of PBMCs. These receptors were obtained from a woman in her 40s in good health and CMV-seronegative.

This clone was detected a few times. The J gene is TRBJ2-7, the V gene TRBV6-5; 8 bases match TRBD1. There are 15 residues in the CDR3. Germline values: CDR1 MNHEY, CDR2 SVGAGI. The J segment lost 2 bases and the V segment lost 5 bases, leaving 8 bases of the junction unmatched. CDR3 loop: CASSPRQGTAYEQYF. As DNA, the CDR3 is TGTGCCAGCAGTCCACGACAGGGGACCGCCTACGAGCAGTACTTC.

This chain uses TRBV7-2 with TRBJ2-3; perhaps TRBD2 as D (5 bases). V lost 0 bases and J lost 4, with 14 bases in between. CDR3 size: 16 residues. The germline CDR1 and CDR2 sequences are SGHTA and FQGNSA. This chain's CDR3 is CASSLAPSWSSDTQYF. CDR3 bases: TGTGCCAGCAGCTTAGCTCCTAGCTGGTCTTCAGATACGCAGTATTTT.

The gene calls are TRBV6-5 and TRBJ1-5; D remains ambiguous. V was cut by 2 bases and J by 4 bases, with 6 bases left in between. The CDR3 is made up of 13 amino acids. Germline assignment: CDR1 MNHEY and CDR2 SVGAGI. CDR3: CASSYDLNQPQHF. CDR3 coding DNA: TGTGCCAGCAGTTACGACTTAAATCAGCCCCAGCATTTT.

The rearrangement joins TRBV29-1 to TRBJ2-1; TRBD1 matches 10 bases. CDR3 size: 15 residues. J gave up 10 bases and V 6 bases, and 15 bases lay outside the gene matches. CDR1 SQVTM and CDR2 ANQGSEA come from the germline V gene. In DNA form, the CDR3 reads TGCAGCGTGGGTAAACGGGACAGGGGATATGCGGAGCAGTTCTTC. Amino acid sequence: CSVGKRDRGYAEQFF.

This clone was seen a few times. This chain joins TRBV9 and TRBJ2-5; 8 nucleotides align to TRBD2. The germline gives CDR1 SGDLS, CDR2 YYNGEE. The CDR3 is 15 residues long. V shed 0 bases, J shed 2 bases, and the junction held 3 bases outside the gene matches. CDR3 DNA sequence: TGTGCCAGCAGCGTAGGGGTAGCGGGGCAAGAGACCCAGTACTTC. This gives the protein CASSVGVAGQETQYF.

The V and J genes are TRBV2 and TRBJ1-1, with 9 bases matching TRBD1. The V gene's germline CDR1 is SNHLY and CDR2 FYNNEI. The CDR3 spans 14 residues. Trimming took 7 bases from V and 4 from J; bases not matched to a gene: 7. CDR3 sequence reads: CASTLQGAATEAFF. The CDR3 DNA reads TGTGCCAGCACCCTACAGGGGGCCGCCACTGAAGCTTTCTTT.

Turning to this clone: Relative to the germline gene, one junction end is altered; a read error may explain this. The rearrangement joins TRBV5-6 to TRBJ2-7, with D perhaps TRBD2 (6 bases). The J call may be wrong; the DNA end is better matched by TRBJ2-1. CDR1 is SGHDT and CDR2 is YYEEEE in the germline V gene. This CDR3 region has 16 residues. The CDR3: CASSLGGWDSHNEQFF. The CDR3 DNA reads as TGTGCCAGCAGCTTGGGGGGCTGGGACTCCCACAATGAGCAGTTCTTC.

The J gene is TRBJ2-5, the V gene TRBV7-9, with 10 bases that match TRBD1. There are 14 residues in the CDR3. Germline V lookup: CDR1 SEHNR, CDR2 FQNEAQ (reference sequence). V shed 5 bases, J shed 7 bases, and the junction held 7 bases outside the gene matches. The CDR3 here is CASSPTGGSGTQYF. CDR3 nucleotides: TGTGCCAGCAGCCCGACAGGGGGCTCAGGGACCCAGTACTTC.

V and J are TRBV2 and TRBJ1-3; weak D call: TRBD1 (6 bases). Between the trimmed V and J ends, which lost 6 bases and 0 bases, there was a span of 15 bases. Per the germline V gene, CDR1 is SNHLY and CDR2 is FYNNEI. This CDR3 is 16 amino acids long. The CDR3 sequence: CASRSGTTSSGNTIYF. CDR3 DNA: TGTGCCAGCAGATCCGGGACAACCAGCTCTGGAAACACCATATATTTT. The full variable domain, completed using reference TRBV2 and TRBJ1-3, is EPEVTQTPSHQVTQMGQEVILRCVPISNHLYFYWYRQILGQKVEFLVSFYNNEISEKSEIFDDQFSVERPDGSNFTLKIRSTKLEDSAMYFCASRSGTTSSGNTIYFGEGSWLTVV.